These 22 T cell receptor beta chains came from one sample sequenced in a study of blood T cell repertoires in COVID-19. Libraries were prepared by immunoSEQ multiplex PCR; TCRdb keeps only in-frame clonotypes and omits some of them. Of roughly 500,000 clones in the sample, 85% to 90% were seen once. The specimen sequenced was PBMCs or T cells enriched from blood (not recorded which). All receptors come from a woman aged 40 to 50 who had recovered from COVID-19.

The chain recombines TRBV4-2 with TRBJ2-5, with D hard to call. Trimming took 0 bases from V and 2 from J, leaving 10 bases between them. Germline loops: CDR1 LGHNA, CDR2 YNFKEQ. This CDR3 comprises 15 residues. The CDR3 coding sequence is TGTGCCAGCAGCCAAGAAGAGGCCCCACAAGAGACCCAGTACTTC. Translation gives CASSQEEAPQETQYF.

This rearrangement joins TRBV5-8 to TRBJ2-1; D gene ambiguous. Trimming cost V 4 bases and J 4 bases, with 9 bases left between them. From germline, CDR1 is SGHTS and CDR2 YDEGEE. The CDR3 runs 13 residues. The CDR3: CASSLDGYNEQFF. The CDR3 DNA reads as TGTGCCAGCAGCCTGGACGGGTACAATGAGCAGTTCTTC.

This sequence joins TRBV9 and TRBJ2-5; the D gene is possibly TRBD2 (6 bases). Germline CDR1 reads SGDLS; CDR2 reads YYNGEE. The CDR3 runs to 15 residues. Trimming cost V 0 bases and J 2 bases, with 11 bases left between them. CDR3 amino acids: CASSVGVSGQETQYF. The DNA for the CDR3 is TGTGCCAGCAGCGTAGGAGTTAGCGGACAAGAGACCCAGTACTTC. The variable domain in full, with the rest retrieved from reference TRBV9 and TRBJ2-5, is DSGVTQTPKHLITATGQRVTLRCSPRSGDLSVYWYQQSLDQGLQFLIQYYNGEERAKGNILERFSAQQFPDLHSELNLSSLELGDSALYFCASSVGVSGQETQYFGPGTRLLVL.

The chain combines TRBV6-5 with TRBJ2-5; TRBD1 is a possible D gene (6 bases). The CDR3 runs to 14 residues. Looked up from germline, CDR1 is MNHEY and CDR2 is SVGAGI. V was pared by 7 bases and J by 3 bases, with 15 bases between. Written as DNA, the CDR3 is TGTGCCAGCACCGTCCCTGGGGACAAAGAGACCCAGTACTTC. It translates to CASTVPGDKETQYF.

The genes are TRBV12-3 or TRBV12-4 and TRBJ1-3; D remains unclear. V lost 5 bases, J lost 4 bases, and 9 bases lay in between. The CDR3 is made up of 13 amino acids. CDR3 sequence (DNA): TGTGCCAGCAGTCGTTTGAGGGGAAACACCATATATTTT. As protein: CASSRLRGNTIYF.

This clone was seen ten or more times. The chain carries TRBV3-1 (or the pseudogene TRBV3-2) and TRBJ1-1; D ambiguous. The germline gives CDR1 LGHDT, CDR2 YNNKEL (reference sequence). Trimming removed 4 bases from V and 0 bases from J, with 9 bases in between. CDR3 length equals 14 residues. DNA of the CDR3: TGTGCCAGCAGCCGTACTAGGGTGAACACTGAAGCTTTCTTT. This codes for CASSRTRVNTEAFF.

This clone was counted a few times. The chain combines TRBV7-2 with TRBJ1-1; 8 bases are a match to TRBD1. The V and J ends lost 4 bases and 1 base, in that order; junction bases with no gene match: 8. CDR3 length equals 16 residues. Germline V gene sequence: CDR1 SGHTA, CDR2 FQGNSA. The DNA of the CDR3 is TGTGCCAGCAGCTACAAGTTGGGACAGGCGAACACTGAAGCTTTCTTT. Amino acids: CASSYKLGQANTEAFF. Full variable domain (missing parts from reference TRBV7-2 and TRBJ1-1): GAGVSQSPSNKVTEKGKDVELRCDPISGHTALYWYRQSLGQGLEFLIYFQGNSAPDKSGLPSDRFSAERTGGSVSTLTIQRTQQEDSAVYLCASSYKLGQANTEAFFGQGTRLTVV.

The V call is TRBV4-3, the J call TRBJ1-3; 7 bases are shared with TRBD1. V trimming: 0 bases; J trimming: 1 base; junction bases outside the gene matches: 6. This CDR3 contains 17 residues. From germline, CDR1 is LGHNA and CDR2 YSLEER. The DNA for the CDR3 is TGCGCCAGCAGCCAAGATATACAGGGGTGGTCTGGAAACACCATATATTTT. The encoded protein is CASSQDIQGWSGNTIYF.

This clone appeared a few times. This chain uses TRBV15 with TRBJ2-5; 10 bases are a match to TRBD2. In germline, CDR1 is LNHNV, CDR2 YYDKDF (reference sequence). The trim removed 5 bases at V and 2 bases at J, leaving 2 bases unmatched. CDR3 size: 14 residues. CDR3 coding DNA: TGTGCCACCAGCCGGACTAGCGGTCAAGAGACCCAGTACTTC. Translation: CATSRTSGQETQYF.

The chain employs TRBV21-1 and TRBJ2-5; the table's D gene call, TRBD1, was not cross checked with the DNA. TRBV21-1 is a pseudogene segment. This CDR3 spans 17 amino acids. DNA for the CDR3: TGTGCCAGCAGCAAAGCCCGACGACAGGGGTTCGGAGAGACCCAGTACTTC. Residues: CASSKARRQGFGETQYF.

This rearrangement joins TRBV5-1 to TRBJ1-2, with D hard to call. Germline CDR1 is SGHRS and CDR2 is YFSETQ. Trimming removed 0 bases from V and 4 bases from J, with 10 bases in between. The CDR3 has 14 residues. The CDR3 protein is CASSLDRFPYGYTF. CDR3 DNA: TGCGCCAGCAGCTTGGACAGATTCCCCTATGGCTACACCTTC.

The rearrangement links TRBV27 to TRBJ2-1; possibly TRBD2 for D (6 bases). Trimming cost V 6 bases and J 3 bases, with 15 bases left between them. This CDR3 is 15 amino acids long. Germline-derived CDR1 and CDR2 are MNHEY and SMNVEV (reference sequence). CDR3 residues: CASRLTGGIYNEQFF. The CDR3 DNA follows: TGTGCCAGCAGATTGACTGGCGGGATCTACAATGAGCAGTTCTTC.

V usage is TRBV11-2 and J usage is TRBJ2-7; D perhaps matches TRBD1 (7 bases). CDR1 is SGHAT and CDR2 is FQNNGV in the germline V gene. The CDR3 covers 15 residues. V was clipped by 4 bases and J by 2 bases, with 15 bases between them. Here the CDR3 DNA reads TGTGCCAGCAGCTCCGACAGGGACTCCACCTACGAGCAGTACTTC. This codes for CASSSDRDSTYEQYF.

This clone was detected a few times. V and J are TRBV9 and TRBJ1-5; no clear D gene. Trimming pared 3 bases from V and 2 bases from J, leaving 6 bases between. CDR1 is SGDLS and CDR2 is YYNGEE in the germline V gene. The CDR3 is made up of 13 amino acids. CDR3 coding DNA: TGTGCCAGCAGCGAGCACGGCAATCAGCCCCAGCATTTT. Protein product: CASSEHGNQPQHF.

This clone has only a few counts. The chain carries TRBV21-1 and TRBJ1-3. TRBV21-1 is assigned pseudogene status. The CDR3 runs to 14 residues. The CDR3: CASSLSEPGNTIYF. As DNA, the CDR3 is TGTGCCAGCAGCCTCTCCGAGCCCGGAAACACCATATATTTT.

The chain employs TRBV4-1 and TRBJ1-2; D not certain. CDR1 and CDR2 (germline): MGHRA, YSYEKL. The CDR3 contains 14 residues. The V end lost 3 bases, the J end lost 1 base, and 9 bases lay between the germline ends. CDR3 sequence (DNA): TGCGCCAGCAGCCAGGCGGGCATTAACTATGGCTACACCTTC. Amino acids: CASSQAGINYGYTF.

This rearrangement joins TRBV25-1 to TRBJ2-1; 7 bases match TRBD2. The CDR3 sequence is 15 residues long. V lost 3 bases and J lost 6; bases outside the gene matches: 8. CDR1 MGHDK and CDR2 SYGVNS come from the germline V gene. The CDR3 loop reads CASSDSRDYSNEQFF. The CDR3 DNA reads TGTGCCAGCAGTGATAGCCGGGACTACAGCAATGAGCAGTTCTTC.

V and J are TRBV6-1 and TRBJ1-4; D unresolved. CDR3 size: 16 residues. Germline V gene lookup returns CDR1 MNHNS and CDR2 SASEGT. V lost 2 bases and J lost 0, with 10 bases in between. CDR3 nucleotides: TGTGCCAGCAGTGAATTAGGAGAAGCAACTAATGAAAAACTGTTTTTT. Translated, it gives CASSELGEATNEKLFF.

CDR3 loop: CASSTPETGGNEQFF. As DNA, the CDR3 is TGTGCCAGCAGCACCCCGGAAACAGGCGGCAATGAGCAGTTCTTC. J is TRBJ2-1 and V is TRBV5-4; a possible D gene is TRBD1 (5 bases). The V gene lost 4 bases and the J gene lost 6 bases, with 17 bases spanning the gap. The CDR3 spans 15 residues. Germline CDR1 SGHNT, CDR2 YYREEE (reference sequence).

The CDR3 nucleotides read TGTGCCAGCAGTTTGTTTCCAACCGGGACTAGCGGGAGATCATCTGAGCAGTTCTTC. Translating gives CASSLFPTGTSGRSSEQFF. The chain carries TRBV27 and TRBJ2-1; TRBD2 matches at 14 bases. The CDR3 contains 19 residues. Per the germline V gene, CDR1 is MNHEY and CDR2 is SMNVEV (reference sequence). V lost 3 bases and J lost 9; bases outside the gene matches: 16.

The rearrangement uses TRBV11-2 and TRBJ1-2; TRBD1 matches 7 bases. The CDR3 spans 14 residues. After removal of 6 bases from V and 3 bases from J, the junction contained 7 bases not matched to a gene. CDR1 is SGHAT, CDR2 FQNNGV, per germline. CDR3 nucleotides: TGTGCCAGCAGGGAGACAGGGCGGGACTATGGCTACACCTTC. Translated, it gives CASRETGRDYGYTF.

The chain carries TRBV4-1 and TRBJ1-5; D perhaps matches TRBD1 (5 bases). Trimming stripped 5 bases from V and 4 bases from J, with 12 bases between. Germline assignment: CDR1 MGHRA and CDR2 YSYEKL. The CDR3 totals 14 residues. This CDR3 reads CASSSGQGNQPQHF. The CDR3 DNA reads as TGCGCCAGCAGCTCAGGGCAGGGTAATCAGCCCCAGCATTTT.